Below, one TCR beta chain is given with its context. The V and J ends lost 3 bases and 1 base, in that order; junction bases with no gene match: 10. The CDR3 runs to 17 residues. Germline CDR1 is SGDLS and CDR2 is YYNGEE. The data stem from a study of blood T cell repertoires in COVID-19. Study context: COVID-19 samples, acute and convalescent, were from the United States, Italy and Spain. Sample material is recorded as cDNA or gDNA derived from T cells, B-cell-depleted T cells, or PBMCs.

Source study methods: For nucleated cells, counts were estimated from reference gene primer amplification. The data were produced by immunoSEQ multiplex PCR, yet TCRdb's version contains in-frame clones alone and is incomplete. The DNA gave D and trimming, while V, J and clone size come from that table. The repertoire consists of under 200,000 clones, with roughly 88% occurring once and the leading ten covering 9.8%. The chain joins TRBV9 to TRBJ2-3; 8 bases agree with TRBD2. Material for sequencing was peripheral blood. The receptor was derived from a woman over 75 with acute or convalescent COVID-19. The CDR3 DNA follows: TGTGCCAGCAGCGCGATGGGGACTAGTGGCGGCACAGATACGCAGTATTTT. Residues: CASSAMGTSGGTDTQYF.